Included here is one TCR beta chain sequence, with context. The data originate from a study of blood T cell repertoires in COVID-19. Recovered status in Cohort 3 required two negative PCRs, clearance, or symptom resolution. Generated by immunoSEQ multiplex PCR, the TCRdb table keeps only in-frame clones and is missing some. The sample has roughly 140,000 clones; 85% are singletons. Looked up from germline, CDR1 is SGHVS and CDR2 is FQNEAQ. The CDR3 extends over 18 amino acids. With 0 bases removed from V and 1 base from J, the gap between germline ends came to 16 bases. This sequence originates from a woman aged 40 to 55 who had recovered from COVID-19. The chain links TRBV7-8 to TRBJ1-5, with TRBD1 as a possible D gene (5 bases). The sequenced sample consisted of PBMCs or T cells enriched from blood (not recorded which). CDR3 DNA: TGTGCCAGCAGCTTAGCGCTGGGGGGAGGTGGGAGCAATCAGCCCCAGCATTTT. Its protein is CASSLALGGGGSNQPQHF. Using reference TRBV7-8 and TRBJ1-5 for the parts outside the CDR3, the full variable domain is GAGVSQSPRYKVAKRGQDVALRCDPISGHVSLFWYQQALGQGPEFLTYFQNEAQLDKSGLPSDRFFAERPEGSVSTLKIQRTQQEDSAVYLCASSLALGGGGSNQPQHFGDGTRLSIL.